Listed below are T cell receptor beta chains from one sample, sequenced in a study of Ad26.COV2.S vaccination and SARS-CoV-2 variants. Using immunoSEQ multiplex PCR, the repertoire was profiled, and TCRdb retains in-frame clones only, with some absent. The sample has about 350,000 clones, approximately 90% seen once. This specimen consisted of peripheral blood, obtained in a trial of Ad26.COV2.S vaccine versus placebo. The receptors were gathered from a person aged 18-60 years who received the Ad26.COV2.S COVID-19 vaccine or a placebo. CDR3s include the opening cysteine and the closing phenylalanine or tryptophan. Each record gives: D gene, J gene, clone size, V gene, CDR3 DNA, CDR3 protein. A D gene is named only where the DNA matches it firmly. Clone size is not always given. Where it is, it says once, few, many or a class for expanded clones.

>TRBD1|TRBJ2-1|-|TRBV7-9
TGTGCCAGCAGCCCCCCAGGGGGCCATTACAATGAGCAGTTCTTC
CASSPPGGHYNEQFF
>-|TRBJ2-7|once|TRBV11-2
TGTGCCAGCAGCTTAGATGCGGGCTACGAGCAGTACTTC
CASSLDAGYEQYF
>TRBD2|TRBJ2-3|-|TRBV28
TGTGCCAGCAGTCCCCCTGGACTAGATATAGATACGCAGTATTTT
CASSPPGLDIDTQYF
>-|TRBJ2-5|-|TRBV5-1
TGCGCCAGCAGCTCGGGTAGGGGGCAAGAGACCCAGTACTTC
CASSSGRGQETQYF
>-|TRBJ1-1|-|TRBV3-1/TRBV3-2
TGTGCCAGCAGCCAAGATTTGGGTCTGGGGACCACTGAAGCTTTCTTT
CASSQDLGLGTTEAFF
>TRBD1|TRBJ1-2|-|TRBV18
TGTGCCAGCTCACCGGGGACAGCTAACTATGGCTACACCTTC
CASSPGTANYGYTF
>-|TRBJ1-1|-|TRBV5-1
TGCGCCAGCAGCTTGTCTACCGGGGATAACACTGAAGCTTTCTTT
CASSLSTGDNTEAFF
>TRBD1|TRBJ1-1|-|TRBV19
TGTGCCAGTAGTTCGACAGGGGGAACTGAAGCTTTCTTT
CASSSTGGTEAFF
>-|TRBJ2-5|-|TRBV27
TGTGCCAGCAGCCCCGGGTCTTTTGAGACCCAGTACTTC
CASSPGSFETQYF
>-|TRBJ2-3|few|TRBV2
TGTGCCAGCAACGACAGGCCGAAGGATACGCAGTATTTT
CASNDRPKDTQYF
>TRBD1|TRBJ2-6|-|TRBV6-1
TGTGCCAGCCGACGACCGGGACAGGGTGCCGTCCTGACTTTC
CASRRPGQGAVLTF
>-|TRBJ1-1|-|TRBV3-1/TRBV3-2
TGTGCCAGCAGCCAAATGGGACGGAAGAACACTGAAGCTTTCTTT
CASSQMGRKNTEAFF
>-|TRBJ2-5|-|TRBV6-5
TGTGCCAGCAGTTTGTCGACTGGACCACCGACAGAGACCCAGTACTTC
CASSLSTGPPTETQYF
>TRBD2|TRBJ2-3|-|TRBV29-1
TGCAGCGTTGATCGGGGGGAGGGAGCAGATACGCAGTATTTT
CSVDRGEGADTQYF
>-|TRBJ1-5|few|TRBV7-9
TGTGCCAGCAGCCTTGCAGGGTTCGATCAGCCCCAGCATTTT
CASSLAGFDQPQHF
>-|TRBJ1-4|-|TRBV7-9
TGTGCCAGCAGCTTAGCGACAGGATCTAATGAAAAACTGTTTTTT
CASSLATGSNEKLFF
>-|TRBJ2-7|-|TRBV7-8
TGTGCCAGCAGCTTAGTCCCCCTGGACAGCTACGAGCAGTACTTC
CASSLVPLDSYEQYF
>-|TRBJ1-2|-|TRBV28
TGTGCCAGCAGCCGTGTGGCTGGGGAAGGCTACACCTTC
CASSRVAGEGYTF
>-|TRBJ1-3|-|TRBV9
TGTGCCAGCACCCCTAGTCTCTTCTCTGGAAACACCATATATTTT
CASTPSLFSGNTIYF
>TRBD1|TRBJ1-1|-|TRBV28
TGTGCCAGCAGTGCCACACCGGGACAGGGGTCCACTGAAGCTTTCTTT
CASSATPGQGSTEAFF
>-|TRBJ2-2|-|TRBV5-6
TGTGCCAGCACCAAACCCGGGAGCTACACCGGGGAGCTGTTTTTT
CASTKPGSYTGELFF
>-|TRBJ1-2|-|TRBV29-1
TGCAGCGTTGACTCCCTCTTCGATGGCTACACCTTC
CSVDSLFDGYTF
>-|TRBJ2-7|-|TRBV4-1
TGCGCCAGCAGCCAAGATGGATCGGGGCATTACGAGCAGTACTTC
CASSQDGSGHYEQYF
>-|TRBJ1-1|-|TRBV6-1
TGTGCCAGCATTGGCACCGGGGGGCCGACTTTCTTT
CASIGTGGPTFF
>-|TRBJ2-1|few|TRBV11-1
TGTGCCAGCAGCTTAGAGGTCATCAATGAGCAGTTCTTC
CASSLEVINEQFF
>-|TRBJ1-6|-|TRBV4-1
TGCGCCAGCAGCCGAGGACGGAGCTCCTATAATTCACCCCTCCACTTT
CASSRGRSSYNSPLHF
>TRBD1|TRBJ2-7|once|TRBV6-5
TGTGCCAGCAGTTGGAGGGACAGGGGGGCCGAGCAGTACTTC
CASSWRDRGAEQYF
>-|TRBJ2-2|many|TRBV29-1
TGCAGCGTCCCTAGCAGGAACACCGGGGAGCTGTTTTTT
CSVPSRNTGELFF
>-|TRBJ2-2|-|TRBV18
TGTGCCAGCTCCTGGGACACGAACACCGGGGAGCTGTTTTTT
CASSWDTNTGELFF
>-|TRBJ1-2|once|TRBV12-3/TRBV12-4
TGTGCCAGCAGTTTCGGCAGGGAATATGGCTACACCTTC
CASSFGREYGYTF
>TRBD1|TRBJ1-2|-|TRBV7-2
TGTGCCAGCAGCAACAGGGGACTTTATGGCTACACCTTC
CASSNRGLYGYTF
>TRBD1|TRBJ1-5|-|TRBV28
TGTGCCAGCAGTTCTGGAACCGGGACAGGGGGCAGGCAGCCCCAGCATTTT
CASSSGTGTGGRQPQHF
>-|TRBJ2-5|-|TRBV7-2
TGTGCCAGCAGCTTAGTACTCGGGGATTCGGAGACCCAGTACTTC
CASSLVLGDSETQYF
>-|TRBJ2-3|few|TRBV15
TGTGCCACCAGCAGAGCCTCCGGGTTTGAAACAGATACGCAGTATTTT
CATSRASGFETDTQYF
>TRBD1|TRBJ2-7|few|TRBV28
TGTGCCAGCAGCTCGACAGGGAGCTATCCTGGACCCCTCTACGAGCAGTACTTC
CASSSTGSYPGPLYEQYF
>-|TRBJ2-7|once|TRBV6-5
TGTGCCAGCAGCCCCTCGGGGTACGAGCAGTACTTC
CASSPSGYEQYF
>TRBD2|TRBJ2-1|-|TRBV3-1/TRBV3-2
TGTGCCAGCAGCCAAGATTTTAGGGGTCTAGCGGGAAAGAGCTCCTACAATGAGCAGTTCTTC
CASSQDFRGLAGKSSYNEQFF
>-|TRBJ1-2|-|TRBV6-5
TGTGCCACCACCCGTGGGGGGGGCTACACCTTC
CATTRGGGYTF